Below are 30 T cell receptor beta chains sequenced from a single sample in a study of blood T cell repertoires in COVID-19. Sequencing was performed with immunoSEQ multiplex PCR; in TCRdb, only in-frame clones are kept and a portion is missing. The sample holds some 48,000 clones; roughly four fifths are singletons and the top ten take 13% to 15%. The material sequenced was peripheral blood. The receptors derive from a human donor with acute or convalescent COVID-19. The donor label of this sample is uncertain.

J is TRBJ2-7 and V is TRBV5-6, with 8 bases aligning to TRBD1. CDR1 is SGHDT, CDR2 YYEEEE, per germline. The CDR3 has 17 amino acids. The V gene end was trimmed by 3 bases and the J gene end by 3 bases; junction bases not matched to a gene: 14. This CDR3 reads CASSSPLPDRDFYEQYF. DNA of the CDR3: TGTGCCAGCAGCTCGCCCCTTCCGGACAGGGATTTCTACGAGCAGTACTTC.

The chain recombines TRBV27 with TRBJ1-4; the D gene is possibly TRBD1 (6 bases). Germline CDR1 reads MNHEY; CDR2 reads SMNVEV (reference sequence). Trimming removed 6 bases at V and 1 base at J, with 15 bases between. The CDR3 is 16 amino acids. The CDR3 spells CASRHNFRGTNEKLFF. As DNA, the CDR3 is TGTGCCAGCAGACATAACTTCAGGGGAACTAATGAAAAACTGTTTTTT.

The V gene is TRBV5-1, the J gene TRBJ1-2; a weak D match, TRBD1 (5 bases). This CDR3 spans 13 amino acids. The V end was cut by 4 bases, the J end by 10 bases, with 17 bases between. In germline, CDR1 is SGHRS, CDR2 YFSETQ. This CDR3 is CASSPDGGGSYTF. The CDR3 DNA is TGCGCCAGCAGCCCTGACGGGGGGGGATCCTACACCTTC. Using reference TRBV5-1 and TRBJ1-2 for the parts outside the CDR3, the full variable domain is KAGVTQTPRYLIKTRGQQVTLSCSPISGHRSVSWYQQTPGQGLQFLFEYFSETQRNKGNFPGRFSGRQFSNSRSEMNVSTLELGDSALYLCASSPDGGGSYTFGSGTRLTVV.

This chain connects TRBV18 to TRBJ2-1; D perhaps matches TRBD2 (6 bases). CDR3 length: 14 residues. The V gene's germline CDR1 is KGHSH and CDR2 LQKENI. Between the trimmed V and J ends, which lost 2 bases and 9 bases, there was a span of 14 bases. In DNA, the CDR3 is TGTGCCAGCTCACCAACGGGAGAAGGATTTGAGCAGTTCTTC. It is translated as CASSPTGEGFEQFF.

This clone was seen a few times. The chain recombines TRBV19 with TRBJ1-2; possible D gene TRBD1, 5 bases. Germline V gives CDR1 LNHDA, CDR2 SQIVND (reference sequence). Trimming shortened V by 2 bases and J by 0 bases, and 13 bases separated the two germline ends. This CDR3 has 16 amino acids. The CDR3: CASSINSGHANYGYTF. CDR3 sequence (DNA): TGTGCCAGTAGTATAAATAGCGGACACGCTAACTATGGCTACACCTTC.

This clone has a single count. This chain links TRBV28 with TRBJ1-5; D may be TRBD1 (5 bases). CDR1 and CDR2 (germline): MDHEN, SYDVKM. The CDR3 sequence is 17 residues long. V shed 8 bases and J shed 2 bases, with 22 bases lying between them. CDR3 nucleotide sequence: TGTGCCAGCCGTCCGAGACAGACGAGTAGTGGCAATCAGCCCCAGCATTTT. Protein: CASRPRQTSSGNQPQHF.

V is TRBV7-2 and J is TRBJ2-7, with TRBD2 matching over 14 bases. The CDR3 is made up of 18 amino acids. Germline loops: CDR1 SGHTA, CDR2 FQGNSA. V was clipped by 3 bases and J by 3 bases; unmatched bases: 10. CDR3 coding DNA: TGTGCCAGCAGCTTGGGACTAGCGGGAGTTCGGGACGTCTACGAGCAGTACTTC. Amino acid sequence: CASSLGLAGVRDVYEQYF.

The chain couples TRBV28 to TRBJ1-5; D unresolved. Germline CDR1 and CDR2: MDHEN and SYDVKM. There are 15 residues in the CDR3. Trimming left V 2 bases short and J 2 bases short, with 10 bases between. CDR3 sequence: CASSLVQAGNQPQHF. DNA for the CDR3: TGTGCCAGCAGTTTAGTTCAGGCCGGCAATCAGCCCCAGCATTTT. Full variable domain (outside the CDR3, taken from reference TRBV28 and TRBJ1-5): DVKVTQSSRYLVKRTGEKVFLECVQDMDHENMFWYRQDPGLGLRLIYFSYDVKMKEKGDIPEGYSVSREKKERFSLILESASTNQTSMYLCASSLVQAGNQPQHFGDGTRLSIL.

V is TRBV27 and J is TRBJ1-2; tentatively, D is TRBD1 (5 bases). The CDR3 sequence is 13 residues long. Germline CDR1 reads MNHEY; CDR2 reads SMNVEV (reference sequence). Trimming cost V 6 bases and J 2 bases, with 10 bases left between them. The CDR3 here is CASRPTANYGYTF. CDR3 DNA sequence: TGTGCCAGCAGGCCGACAGCAAACTATGGCTACACCTTC.

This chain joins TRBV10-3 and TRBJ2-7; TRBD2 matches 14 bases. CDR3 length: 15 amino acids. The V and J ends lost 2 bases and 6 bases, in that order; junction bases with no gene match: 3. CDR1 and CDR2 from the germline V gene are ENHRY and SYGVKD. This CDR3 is CAISEGLAGGGEQYF. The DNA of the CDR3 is TGTGCCATCAGTGAGGGACTAGCGGGAGGAGGCGAGCAGTACTTC.

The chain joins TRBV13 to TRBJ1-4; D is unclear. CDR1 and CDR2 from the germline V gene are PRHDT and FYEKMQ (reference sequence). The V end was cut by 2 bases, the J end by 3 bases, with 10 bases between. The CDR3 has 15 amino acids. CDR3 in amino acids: CASSLKRAANEKLFF. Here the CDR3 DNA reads TGTGCCAGCAGCTTAAAGAGAGCGGCTAATGAAAAACTGTTTTTT. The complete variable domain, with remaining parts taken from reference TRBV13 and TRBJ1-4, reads AAGVIQSPRHLIKEKRETATLKCYPIPRHDTVYWYQQGPGQDPQFLISFYEKMQSDKGSIPDRFSAQQFSDYHSELNMSSLELGDSALYFCASSLKRAANEKLFFGSGTQLSVL.

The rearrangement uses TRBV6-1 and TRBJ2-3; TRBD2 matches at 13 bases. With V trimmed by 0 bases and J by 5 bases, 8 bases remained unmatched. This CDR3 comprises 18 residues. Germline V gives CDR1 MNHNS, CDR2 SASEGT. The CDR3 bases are TGTGCCAGCAGTGAAGCCCCGGGACTAGCGGGAATACGAGATACGCAGTATTTT. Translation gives CASSEAPGLAGIRDTQYF.

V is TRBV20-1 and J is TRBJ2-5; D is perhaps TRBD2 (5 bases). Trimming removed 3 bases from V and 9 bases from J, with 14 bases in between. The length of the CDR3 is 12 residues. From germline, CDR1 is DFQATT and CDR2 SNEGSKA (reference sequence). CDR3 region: CSASLEFGAQYF. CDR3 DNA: TGCAGTGCTAGTTTGGAATTCGGGGCCCAGTACTTC.

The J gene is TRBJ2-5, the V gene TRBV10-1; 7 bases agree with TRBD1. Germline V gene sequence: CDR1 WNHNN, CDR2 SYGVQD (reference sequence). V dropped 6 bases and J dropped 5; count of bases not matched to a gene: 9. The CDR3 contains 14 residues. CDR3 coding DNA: TGCGCCAGCAGCGACCCGCGACAGGGCGAGACCCAGTACTTC. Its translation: CASSDPRQGETQYF.

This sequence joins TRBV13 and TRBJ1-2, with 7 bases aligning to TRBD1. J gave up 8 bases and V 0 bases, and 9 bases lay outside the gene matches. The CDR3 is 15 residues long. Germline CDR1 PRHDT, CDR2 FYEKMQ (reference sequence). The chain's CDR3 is CASSLGVGGFTGYTF. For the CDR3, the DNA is TGTGCCAGCAGCTTAGGGGTAGGGGGCTTTACGGGCTACACCTTC.

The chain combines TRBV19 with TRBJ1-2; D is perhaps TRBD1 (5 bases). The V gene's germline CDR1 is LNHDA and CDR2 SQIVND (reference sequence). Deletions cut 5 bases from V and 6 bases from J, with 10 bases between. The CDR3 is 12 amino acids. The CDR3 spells CASSSPGNGYTF. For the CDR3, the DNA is TGTGCCAGTAGTTCCCCAGGGAATGGCTACACCTTC.

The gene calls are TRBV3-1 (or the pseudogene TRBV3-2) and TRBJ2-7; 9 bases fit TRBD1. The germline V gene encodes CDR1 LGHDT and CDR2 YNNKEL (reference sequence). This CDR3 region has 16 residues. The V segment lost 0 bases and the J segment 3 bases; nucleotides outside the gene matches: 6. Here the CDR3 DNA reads TGTGCCAGCAGCCAAGATGGCGGGACAGGGATCTACGAGCAGTACTTC. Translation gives CASSQDGGTGIYEQYF.

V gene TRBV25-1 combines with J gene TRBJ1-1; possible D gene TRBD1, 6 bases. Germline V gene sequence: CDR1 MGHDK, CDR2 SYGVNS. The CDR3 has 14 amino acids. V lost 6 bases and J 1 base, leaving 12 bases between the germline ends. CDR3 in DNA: TGTGCCAGCAGAAAGGGACACCGGAACACTGAAGCTTTCTTT. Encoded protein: CASRKGHRNTEAFF.

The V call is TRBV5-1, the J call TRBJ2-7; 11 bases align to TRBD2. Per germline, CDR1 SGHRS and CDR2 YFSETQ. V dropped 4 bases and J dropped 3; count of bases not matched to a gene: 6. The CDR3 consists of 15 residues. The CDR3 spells CASSGVGTSGYEQYF. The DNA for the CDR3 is TGCGCCAGCAGCGGGGTTGGGACTAGCGGCTACGAGCAGTACTTC.

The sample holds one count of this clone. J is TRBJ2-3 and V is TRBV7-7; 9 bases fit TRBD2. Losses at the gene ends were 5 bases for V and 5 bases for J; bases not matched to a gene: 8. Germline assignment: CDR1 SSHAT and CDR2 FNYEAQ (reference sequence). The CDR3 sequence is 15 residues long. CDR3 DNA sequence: TGTGCCAGCAGCCGTATAGCGGGGGCAATAGATACGCAGTATTTT. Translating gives CASSRIAGAIDTQYF.

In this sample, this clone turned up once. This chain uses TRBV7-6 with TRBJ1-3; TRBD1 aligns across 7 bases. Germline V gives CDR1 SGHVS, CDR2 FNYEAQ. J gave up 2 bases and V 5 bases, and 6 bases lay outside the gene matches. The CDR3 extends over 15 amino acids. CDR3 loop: CASSLQGVAGNTIYF. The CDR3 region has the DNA TGTGCCAGCAGCCTGCAGGGGGTGGCTGGAAACACCATATATTTT.

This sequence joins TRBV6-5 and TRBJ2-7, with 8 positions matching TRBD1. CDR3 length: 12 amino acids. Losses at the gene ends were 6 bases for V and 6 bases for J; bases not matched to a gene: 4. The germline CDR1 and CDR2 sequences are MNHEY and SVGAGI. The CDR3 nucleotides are TGTGCCAGCAGCGGACAGGGAGGCGAGCAGTACTTC. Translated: CASSGQGGEQYF.

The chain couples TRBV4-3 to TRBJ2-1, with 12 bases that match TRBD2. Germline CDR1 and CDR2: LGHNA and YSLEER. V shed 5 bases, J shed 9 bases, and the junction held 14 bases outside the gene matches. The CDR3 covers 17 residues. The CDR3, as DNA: TGCGCCAGCAGCTGGCTAGCGGGAGGGCCGACGATGGGTGAGCAGTTCTTC. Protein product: CASSWLAGGPTMGEQFF.

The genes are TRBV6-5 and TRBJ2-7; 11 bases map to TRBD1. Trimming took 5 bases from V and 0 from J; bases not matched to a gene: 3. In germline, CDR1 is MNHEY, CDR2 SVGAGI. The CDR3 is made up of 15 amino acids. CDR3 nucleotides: TGTGCCAGCAGTACAGGACAGGGGGCCTCCTACGAGCAGTACTTC. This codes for CASSTGQGASYEQYF.

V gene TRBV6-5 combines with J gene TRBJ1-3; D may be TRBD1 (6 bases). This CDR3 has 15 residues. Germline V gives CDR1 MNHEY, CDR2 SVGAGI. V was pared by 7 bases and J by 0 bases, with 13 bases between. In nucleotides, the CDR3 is TGTGCCAGCATGGACAGCTACCTCTCTGGAAACACCATATATTTT. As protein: CASMDSYLSGNTIYF.

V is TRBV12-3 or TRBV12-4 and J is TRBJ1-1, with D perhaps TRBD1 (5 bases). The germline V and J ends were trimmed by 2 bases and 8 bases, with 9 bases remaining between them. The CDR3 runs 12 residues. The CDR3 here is CASSLQGKEAFF. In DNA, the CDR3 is TGTGCCAGCAGTTTACAGGGCAAGGAAGCTTTCTTT.

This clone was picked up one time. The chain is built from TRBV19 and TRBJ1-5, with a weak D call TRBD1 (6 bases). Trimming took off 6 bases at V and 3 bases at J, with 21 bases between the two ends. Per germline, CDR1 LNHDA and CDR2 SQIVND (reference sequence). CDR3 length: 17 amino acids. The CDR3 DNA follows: TGTGCCAGTAGGGATACAGGGAGGGCTGTTATCAATCAGCCCCAGCATTTT. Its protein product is CASRDTGRAVINQPQHF.

The CDR3 loop is CASSLTAGYNEQFF. The CDR3 nucleotides are TGTGCCAGCAGCTTAACGGCAGGGTACAATGAGCAGTTCTTC. This rearrangement joins TRBV7-9 to TRBJ2-1, with D possibly TRBD1 on 5 matching bases. Germline CDR1 SEHNR, CDR2 FQNEAQ (reference sequence). This CDR3 contains 14 residues. V lost 2 bases, J lost 4 bases, and 9 bases lay in between.

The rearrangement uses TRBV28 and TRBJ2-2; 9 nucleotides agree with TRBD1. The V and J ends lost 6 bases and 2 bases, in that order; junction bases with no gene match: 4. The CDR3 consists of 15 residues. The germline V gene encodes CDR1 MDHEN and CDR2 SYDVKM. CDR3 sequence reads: CASSRTGVNTGELFF. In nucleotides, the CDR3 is TGTGCCAGCAGCCGGACAGGGGTAAACACCGGGGAGCTGTTTTTT.

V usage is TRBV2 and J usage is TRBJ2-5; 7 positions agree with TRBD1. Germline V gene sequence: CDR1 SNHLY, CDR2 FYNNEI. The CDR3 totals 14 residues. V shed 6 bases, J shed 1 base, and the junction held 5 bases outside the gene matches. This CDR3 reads CASRWGQPQETQYF. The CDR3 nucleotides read TGTGCCAGCAGATGGGGACAGCCCCAAGAGACCCAGTACTTC.